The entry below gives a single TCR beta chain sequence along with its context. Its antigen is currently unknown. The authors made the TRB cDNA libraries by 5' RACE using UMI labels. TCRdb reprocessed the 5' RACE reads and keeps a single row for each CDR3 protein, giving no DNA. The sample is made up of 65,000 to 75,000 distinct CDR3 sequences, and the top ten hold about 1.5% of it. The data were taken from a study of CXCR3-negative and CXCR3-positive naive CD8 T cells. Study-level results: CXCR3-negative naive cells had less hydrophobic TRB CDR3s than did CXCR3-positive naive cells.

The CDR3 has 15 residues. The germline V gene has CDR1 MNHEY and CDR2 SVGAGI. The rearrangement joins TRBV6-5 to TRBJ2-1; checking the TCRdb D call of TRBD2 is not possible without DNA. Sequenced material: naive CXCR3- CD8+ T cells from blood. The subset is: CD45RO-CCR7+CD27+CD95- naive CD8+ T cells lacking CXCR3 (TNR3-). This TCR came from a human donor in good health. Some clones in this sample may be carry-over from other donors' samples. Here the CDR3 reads CASTVLAGGLDEHFF.